The 18 T cell receptor beta chains below come from one sample, sequenced in a study of shared clonotypes between healthy human individuals. Profiling relied on immunoSEQ multiplex PCR, and the TCRdb table lists in-frame clones only, not all of them. In the table there are over a million clones, roughly 97% of which are singletons. The sample was naive CD4+ T cells sorted from blood. The sample's subset: CD45RA+ positively selected. The receptors were sampled from a young man in good health.

Points on this clone: This CDR3 is also generated by other DNA sequences in the sample. The V call is TRBV7-2, the J call TRBJ1-1, with D uncertain. V shed 5 bases and J shed 1 base, with 11 bases lying between them. Germline assignment: CDR1 SGHTA and CDR2 FQGNSA. This CDR3 is 14 amino acids long. The CDR3 spells CASSPFMGNTEAFF. DNA for the CDR3: TGTGCCAGCAGCCCCTTTATGGGGAACACTGAAGCTTTCTTT.

The chain recombines TRBV6-5 with TRBJ1-1; D may be TRBD1 (6 bases). Germline CDR1 is MNHEY and CDR2 is SVGAGI. Trimming cost V 6 bases and J 1 base, with 12 bases left between them. The CDR3 extends over 14 amino acids. CDR3 in amino acids: CASSEGHRNTEAFF. In DNA, the CDR3 is TGTGCCAGCAGCGAGGGACACAGGAACACTGAAGCTTTCTTT.

The CDR3 DNA is TGCGCCAGCAGCCAAGAAGAGCTACGAAATGAAAAACTGTTTTTT. Its protein product is CASSQEELRNEKLFF. The chain couples TRBV4-1 to TRBJ1-4; D remains unclear. From germline, CDR1 is MGHRA and CDR2 YSYEKL. Trimming left V 0 bases short and J 5 bases short, with 10 bases between. The CDR3 is made up of 15 amino acids.

The chain links TRBV6-5 to TRBJ2-7, with TRBD2 matching 8 bases. The V gene end was trimmed by 6 bases and the J gene end by 2 bases; junction bases not matched to a gene: 9. The CDR3 is made up of 15 amino acids. Germline CDR1 MNHEY, CDR2 SVGAGI. CDR3 amino acids: CASSAGGLGPYEQYF. In DNA form, the CDR3 reads TGTGCCAGCAGCGCCGGGGGACTAGGTCCCTACGAGCAGTACTTC.

The CDR3 reads CASRLAGSTYTQYF. CDR3 sequence (DNA): TGTGCCAGCAGACTAGCGGGGTCCACCTATACGCAGTATTTT. The J gene is TRBJ2-3, the V gene TRBV6-1, with TRBD2 matching 10 bases. This CDR3 region has 14 residues. J was trimmed by 7 bases and V by 6 bases; bases with no gene match: 7. CDR1 and CDR2 (germline): MNHNS, SASEGT.

The chain is built from TRBV6-1 and TRBJ1-1; 8 bases are a match to TRBD1. The CDR3 runs 14 residues. Losses at the gene ends were 6 bases for V and 2 bases for J; bases not matched to a gene: 5. Germline-derived CDR1 and CDR2 are MNHNS and SASEGT. CDR3 sequence reads: CASRGQVGNTEAFF. The CDR3 DNA sequence: TGTGCCAGCAGGGGACAGGTAGGAAACACTGAAGCTTTCTTT.

This chain joins TRBV19 and TRBJ2-1; 10 nucleotides line up with TRBD2. This CDR3 spans 14 amino acids. J lost 9 bases, V lost 2 bases, and 4 bases had no gene match. Germline V gene data show CDR1 as LNHDA and CDR2 as SQIVND (reference sequence). CDR3 nucleotide sequence: TGTGCCAGTAGTATACTAGCGGGAGTGGGTGAGCAGTTCTTC. Translated: CASSILAGVGEQFF.

V usage is TRBV9 and J usage is TRBJ1-4; TRBD1 agrees at 7 bases. The CDR3 is 15 residues long. Germline V gene lookup returns CDR1 SGDLS and CDR2 YYNGEE. The V and J ends lost 0 bases and 6 bases, in that order; junction bases with no gene match: 5. The CDR3 nucleotides are TGTGCCAGCAGCGTAGCGGGACAGAGGGATGAAAAACTGTTTTTT. Residues: CASSVAGQRDEKLFF. The full variable domain, completed using reference TRBV9 and TRBJ1-4, is DSGVTQTPKHLITATGQRVTLRCSPRSGDLSVYWYQQSLDQGLQFLIQYYNGEERAKGNILERFSAQQFPDLHSELNLSSLELGDSALYFCASSVAGQRDEKLFFGSGTQLSVL.

CDR3 in amino acids: CASRQGLAGGSDTQYF. In DNA form, the CDR3 reads TGTGCCAGCAGACAGGGACTAGCGGGAGGCAGTGATACGCAGTATTTT. The chain uses TRBV7-2 and TRBJ2-3, with 15 positions matching TRBD2. V lost 6 bases and J lost 6; bases outside the gene matches: 7. The germline gives CDR1 SGHTA, CDR2 FQGNSA. This CDR3 has 16 residues. The entire variable domain, with the rest obtained from reference TRBV7-2 and TRBJ2-3, is as follows: GAGVSQSPSNKVTEKGKDVELRCDPISGHTALYWYRQSLGQGLEFLIYFQGNSAPDKSGLPSDRFSAERTGGSVSTLTIQRTQQEDSAVYLCASRQGLAGGSDTQYFGPGTRLTVL.

As for this clone: Other DNA sequences in the same sample also yield this CDR3. The V gene is TRBV5-1, the J gene TRBJ2-7; D unclear. The CDR3 loop spans 14 amino acids. The V end lost 4 bases, the J end lost 3 bases, and 14 bases lay between the germline ends. Germline V lookup: CDR1 SGHRS, CDR2 YFSETQ. The CDR3 spells CASSPGTYNYEQYF. CDR3 bases: TGCGCCAGCAGCCCAGGAACCTATAACTACGAGCAGTACTTC.

This clone appeared once. This rearrangement joins TRBV2 to TRBJ1-5; D might be TRBD1 (6 bases). CDR1 and CDR2 from the germline V gene are SNHLY and FYNNEI. The CDR3 covers 13 residues. Trimming shortened V by 4 bases and J by 5 bases, and 9 bases separated the two germline ends. The CDR3 region has the DNA TGTGCCAGCAGTGTGGGGGCTGATCAGCCCCAGCATTTT. As protein: CASSVGADQPQHF. Variable domain in full (rest from reference TRBV2 and TRBJ1-5): EPEVTQTPSHQVTQMGQEVILRCVPISNHLYFYWYRQILGQKVEFLVSFYNNEISEKSEIFDDQFSVERPDGSNFTLKIRSTKLEDSAMYFCASSVGADQPQHFGDGTRLSIL.

CDR3 sequence: CASTTEVANYGYTF. The CDR3 nucleotides read TGTGCCAGCACGACGGAAGTTGCTAACTATGGCTACACCTTC. J is TRBJ1-2 and V is TRBV5-4; D unresolved. V was cut by 6 bases and J by 0 bases, with 12 bases left in between. Germline CDR1 is SGHNT and CDR2 is YYREEE (reference sequence). The CDR3 runs to 14 residues.

The V and J genes are TRBV2 and TRBJ2-2, with TRBD1 identical over 10 bases. With 4 bases clipped from V and 6 bases from J, the junction kept 8 bases outside the gene matches. This CDR3 has 16 amino acids. The germline gives CDR1 SNHLY, CDR2 FYNNEI. The CDR3: CASSVVGQGMAGELFF. The CDR3 DNA follows: TGTGCCAGCAGTGTGGTGGGACAGGGGATGGCCGGGGAGCTGTTTTTT.

The chain recombines TRBV6-6 with TRBJ2-3; D gene unclear. From germline, CDR1 is MNHNY and CDR2 SVGAGI (reference sequence). V dropped 7 bases and J dropped 2 bases, with 16 bases sitting between them. The CDR3 totals 15 residues. CDR3 sequence reads: CASNKLGPDTDTQYF. DNA of the CDR3: TGTGCCAGCAACAAGCTAGGGCCCGACACAGATACGCAGTATTTT.

V and J are TRBV29-1 and TRBJ1-1; no clear D gene. This CDR3 has 12 amino acids. The V gene lost 4 bases and the J gene lost 4 bases, with 10 bases spanning the gap. Per germline, CDR1 SQVTM and CDR2 ANQGSEA. The CDR3 DNA reads as TGCAGCGTTGTTTTTTGGGGCACTGAAGCTTTCTTT. This gives the protein CSVVFWGTEAFF.

This sequence joins TRBV29-1 and TRBJ2-7; no clear D. This CDR3 spans 13 amino acids. CDR1 and CDR2 (germline): SQVTM, ANQGSEA. V lost 6 bases and J lost 7, with 19 bases in between. CDR3 sequence reads: CSVAWPVGYEQYF. CDR3 nucleotides: TGCAGCGTCGCCTGGCCCGTGGGTTATGAGCAGTACTTC.

The chain is built from TRBV12-1 and TRBJ1-3; the tabulated D call, TRBD1, remains unverified against the DNA. TRBV12-1 constitutes a pseudogene. The CDR3 loop spans 16 amino acids. CDR3 sequence: CASSFGTGGTGNTIYF. In nucleotides, the CDR3 is TGTGCCAGCAGCTTTGGAACAGGGGGAACAGGAAACACCATATATTTT.

The chain combines TRBV10-2 with TRBJ2-1; 10 bases line up with TRBD2. This CDR3 is built from 16 residues. The V gene end was trimmed by 7 bases and the J gene end by 8 bases; junction bases not matched to a gene: 14. Germline CDR1 reads WSHSY; CDR2 reads SAAADI. CDR3 coding DNA: TGCGCCAGCACAGAATCTAGCGGGAGTACACAGGATGAGCAGTTCTTC. Amino acids: CASTESSGSTQDEQFF.